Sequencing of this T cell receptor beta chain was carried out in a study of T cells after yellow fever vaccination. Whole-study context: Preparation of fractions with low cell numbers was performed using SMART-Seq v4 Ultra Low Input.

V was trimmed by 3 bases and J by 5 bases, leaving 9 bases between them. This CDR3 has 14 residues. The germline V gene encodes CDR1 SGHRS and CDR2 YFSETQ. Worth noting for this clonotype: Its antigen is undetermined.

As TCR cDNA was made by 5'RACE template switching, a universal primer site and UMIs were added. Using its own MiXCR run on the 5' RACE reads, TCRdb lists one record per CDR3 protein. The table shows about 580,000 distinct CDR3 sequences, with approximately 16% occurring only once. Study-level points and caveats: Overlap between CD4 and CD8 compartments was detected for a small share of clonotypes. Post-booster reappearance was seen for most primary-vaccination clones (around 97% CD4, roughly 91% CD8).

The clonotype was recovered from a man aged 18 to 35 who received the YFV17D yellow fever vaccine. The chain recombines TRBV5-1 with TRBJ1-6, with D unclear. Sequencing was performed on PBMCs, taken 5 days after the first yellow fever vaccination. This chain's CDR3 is CASSSDPNNSPLHF. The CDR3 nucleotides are TGCGCCAGCAGCTCCGATCCAAATAATTCACCCCTCCACTTT.